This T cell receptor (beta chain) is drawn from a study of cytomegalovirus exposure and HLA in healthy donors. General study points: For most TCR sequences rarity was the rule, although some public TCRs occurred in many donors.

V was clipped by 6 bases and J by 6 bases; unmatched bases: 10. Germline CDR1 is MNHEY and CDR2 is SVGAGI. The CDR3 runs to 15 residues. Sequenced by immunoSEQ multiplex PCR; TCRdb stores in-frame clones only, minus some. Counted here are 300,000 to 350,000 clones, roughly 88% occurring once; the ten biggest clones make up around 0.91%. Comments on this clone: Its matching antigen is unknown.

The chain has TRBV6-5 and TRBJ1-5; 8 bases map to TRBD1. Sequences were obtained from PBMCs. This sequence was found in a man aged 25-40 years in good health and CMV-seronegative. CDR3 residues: CASSAMTGEAQPQHF. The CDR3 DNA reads TGTGCCAGCAGCGCCATGACAGGGGAGGCTCAGCCCCAGCATTTT.